A selection of T cell receptor beta chains follows, all from one sample in a study of cytomegalovirus exposure and HLA in healthy donors. Assay: immunoSEQ multiplex PCR; the TCRdb copy retains only in-frame clones and omits some. The sample lists about 150,000 clones, roughly 83% occurring once. Sequenced input: PBMCs. The source is a boy aged 2 to 9 in good health and CMV-seronegative. The CDR3 runs from the conserved cysteine through the conserved F or W. The order of the fields is CDR3 protein, CDR3 DNA, J gene, clone size, D gene, V gene. D genes are given only for firm matches. Clone size is given for some rows only: seen once, a few or many times, or a class if the clone is expanded.

CDR3aa: CASGRLRSYNEQFF; CDR3nt: TGTGCCAGCGGCCGTTTACGCTCCTACAATGAGCAGTTCTTC; j_gene: TRBJ2-1; abundance: .; d_gene: .; v_gene: TRBV7-2
CDR3aa: CASSPRGQGNEKLFF; CDR3nt: TGTGCCAGCAGCCCCCGTGGGCAGGGAAATGAAAAACTGTTTTTT; j_gene: TRBJ1-4; abundance: .; d_gene: .; v_gene: TRBV13
CDR3aa: CASRPSGLETQYF; CDR3nt: TGTGCCAGCAGGCCTAGCGGGTTAGAGACCCAGTACTTC; j_gene: TRBJ2-5; abundance: few; d_gene: TRBD2; v_gene: TRBV2
CDR3aa: CASSRGGKADTQYF; CDR3nt: TGTGCCAGCAGCCGAGGCGGGAAAGCAGATACGCAGTATTTT; j_gene: TRBJ2-3; abundance: .; d_gene: .; v_gene: TRBV14
CDR3aa: CASGGQPGITDTQYF; CDR3nt: TGTGCCAGCGGCGGCCAGCCGGGGATCACAGATACGCAGTATTTT; j_gene: TRBJ2-3; abundance: .; d_gene: .; v_gene: TRBV5-6
CDR3aa: CASLIAGGPYSTDTQYF; CDR3nt: TGTGCCAGCCTTATAGCGGGGGGGCCCTATAGCACAGATACGCAGTATTTT; j_gene: TRBJ2-3; abundance: .; d_gene: TRBD2; v_gene: TRBV7-9
CDR3aa: CATQDRGVNGYTF; CDR3nt: TGTGCCACTCAAGACAGGGGAGTCAATGGCTACACCTTC; j_gene: TRBJ1-2; abundance: .; d_gene: TRBD1; v_gene: TRBV19
CDR3aa: CASSLSSTGSFRAFF; CDR3nt: TGTGCCAGCAGTTTATCCTCGACAGGGAGTTTTAGGGCTTTCTTT; j_gene: TRBJ1-1; abundance: few; d_gene: TRBD1; v_gene: TRBV27
CDR3aa: CASGSTDTQYF; CDR3nt: TGTGCTAGTGGTTCTACGGATACGCAGTATTTT; j_gene: TRBJ2-3; abundance: .; d_gene: .; v_gene: TRBV12-5
CDR3aa: CASRDWGRASGSSGYTF; CDR3nt: TGTGCCAGTCGCGACTGGGGCCGGGCTTCGGGTTCGAGTGGCTACACCTTC; j_gene: TRBJ1-2; abundance: .; d_gene: .; v_gene: TRBV19
CDR3aa: CASSLGTGVDYGYTF; CDR3nt: TGTGCCAGCAGCTTGGGGACAGGGGTTGACTATGGCTACACCTTC; j_gene: TRBJ1-2; abundance: .; d_gene: TRBD1; v_gene: TRBV5-4
CDR3aa: CASSGQVTSTDTQYF; CDR3nt: TGTGCCAGCAGCGGACAGGTAACAAGCACAGATACGCAGTATTTT; j_gene: TRBJ2-3; abundance: .; d_gene: TRBD1; v_gene: TRBV6-1
CDR3aa: CASRRLGGREETQYF; CDR3nt: TGCGCCAGCAGGAGGTTGGGCGGGAGGGAAGAGACCCAGTACTTC; j_gene: TRBJ2-5; abundance: few; d_gene: TRBD2; v_gene: TRBV5-1
CDR3aa: CASSLTGDFCAQYF; CDR3nt: TGTGCCAGCAGTTTGACTGGAGATTTCTGTGCGCAGTATTTT; j_gene: TRBJ2-3; abundance: .; d_gene: .; v_gene: TRBV6-5
CDR3aa: CASSRTSGAQETQYF; CDR3nt: TGTGCCAGCAGTAGGACTAGCGGGGCTCAAGAGACCCAGTACTTC; j_gene: TRBJ2-5; abundance: once; d_gene: TRBD2; v_gene: TRBV2
CDR3aa: CASTPGGAHEQFF; CDR3nt: TGTGCCAGCACCCCTGGGGGGGCGCATGAGCAGTTCTTC; j_gene: TRBJ2-1; abundance: .; d_gene: .; v_gene: TRBV11-2
CDR3aa: CSVLIQGTRDTQYF; CDR3nt: TGCAGCGTCCTTATACAGGGGACAAGAGATACGCAGTATTTT; j_gene: TRBJ2-3; abundance: .; d_gene: TRBD1; v_gene: TRBV29-1
CDR3aa: CASSKAQSSYNEQFF; CDR3nt: TGTGCCAGCAGTAAAGCGCAGAGCTCCTACAATGAGCAGTTCTTC; j_gene: TRBJ2-1; abundance: .; d_gene: .; v_gene: TRBV9
CDR3aa: CASSLKWLAGVTDTQYF; CDR3nt: TGTGCCAGCAGCTTAAAGTGGCTAGCGGGAGTAACAGATACGCAGTATTTT; j_gene: TRBJ2-3; abundance: .; d_gene: TRBD2; v_gene: TRBV7-2
CDR3aa: CASSYGSTGELFF; CDR3nt: TGTGCCAGCAGTTACGGCTCCACCGGGGAGCTGTTTTTT; j_gene: TRBJ2-2; abundance: .; d_gene: .; v_gene: TRBV6-5
CDR3aa: CASSLGGLAEETQYF; CDR3nt: TGTGCCAGCAGCCTAGGAGGCCTAGCGGAAGAGACCCAGTACTTC; j_gene: TRBJ2-5; abundance: .; d_gene: TRBD2; v_gene: TRBV11-2
CDR3aa: CASSPRLGRSNEQFF; CDR3nt: TGTGCCAGCAGTCCCCGACTAGGACGCTCCAATGAGCAGTTCTTC; j_gene: TRBJ2-1; abundance: once; d_gene: .; v_gene: TRBV27
CDR3aa: CASSLSLVQAEPTDTQYF; CDR3nt: TGTGCCAGCAGCTTATCCCTCGTACAAGCGGAACCCACAGATACGCAGTATTTT; j_gene: TRBJ2-3; abundance: .; d_gene: .; v_gene: TRBV13
CDR3aa: CATSRDSLRDTQYF; CDR3nt: TGTGCCACCAGCAGAGACTCCCTCCGAGATACGCAGTATTTT; j_gene: TRBJ2-3; abundance: .; d_gene: .; v_gene: TRBV15
CDR3aa: CASSQDRHRDTYEQYF; CDR3nt: TGCGCCAGCAGCCAAGATCGACACAGGGACACCTACGAGCAGTACTTC; j_gene: TRBJ2-7; abundance: .; d_gene: .; v_gene: TRBV4-3
CDR3aa: CASSYSGSNEKLFF; CDR3nt: TGTGCCAGCAGTTATTCCGGTTCTAATGAAAAACTGTTTTTT; j_gene: TRBJ1-4; abundance: few; d_gene: .; v_gene: TRBV6-6
CDR3aa: CASSLTSGGVTGELFF; CDR3nt: TGTGCCAGCAGCTTAACTAGCGGGGGGGTCACCGGGGAGCTGTTTTTT; j_gene: TRBJ2-2; abundance: .; d_gene: TRBD2; v_gene: TRBV7-2
CDR3aa: CASTPGQGEPNTEAFF; CDR3nt: TGCGCCAGCACCCCGGGACAGGGGGAACCGAACACTGAAGCTTTCTTT; j_gene: TRBJ1-1; abundance: .; d_gene: TRBD1; v_gene: TRBV5-1
CDR3aa: CASRADRGYMGSPLHF; CDR3nt: TGTGCCAGCAGGGCGGACAGGGGGTATATGGGTTCACCCCTCCACTTT; j_gene: TRBJ1-6; abundance: .; d_gene: TRBD1; v_gene: TRBV6-6
CDR3aa: CASSATPGQGNYGYTF; CDR3nt: TGTGCCAGCAGCGCTACACCGGGACAGGGTAACTATGGCTACACCTTC; j_gene: TRBJ1-2; abundance: .; d_gene: TRBD1; v_gene: TRBV9
CDR3aa: CASSPGQGREKLFF; CDR3nt: TGCGCCAGCAGCCCCGGACAGGGACGGGAAAAACTGTTTTTT; j_gene: TRBJ1-4; abundance: once; d_gene: TRBD1; v_gene: TRBV4-1
CDR3aa: CAWEEIGLAGGLGQFF; CDR3nt: TGTGCCTGGGAAGAGATCGGACTAGCGGGAGGGCTAGGGCAGTTCTTC; j_gene: TRBJ2-1; abundance: .; d_gene: TRBD2; v_gene: TRBV30
CDR3aa: CARFPSGRFPSYEQYF; CDR3nt: TGTGCCAGATTCCCTAGCGGGAGGTTTCCCTCCTACGAGCAGTACTTC; j_gene: TRBJ2-7; abundance: .; d_gene: TRBD2; v_gene: TRBV5-3
CDR3aa: CASSSRGRRRGNQPQHF; CDR3nt: TGTGCCAGCAGCTCGAGAGGTCGGCGCAGGGGTAATCAGCCCCAGCATTTT; j_gene: TRBJ1-5; abundance: .; d_gene: .; v_gene: TRBV11-3
CDR3aa: CAWSPHTDTQYF; CDR3nt: TGTGCCTGGAGTCCCCACACAGATACGCAGTATTTT; j_gene: TRBJ2-3; abundance: .; d_gene: .; v_gene: TRBV30
CDR3aa: CASSPSGRVHEQFF; CDR3nt: TGTGCCAGCAGCCCTAGCGGGAGGGTCCATGAGCAGTTCTTC; j_gene: TRBJ2-1; abundance: .; d_gene: TRBD2; v_gene: TRBV4-2
CDR3aa: CASSQYPELAGLNTGELFF; CDR3nt: TGTGCCAGCAGCCAATATCCGGAGCTAGCGGGACTGAACACCGGGGAGCTGTTTTTT; j_gene: TRBJ2-2; abundance: .; d_gene: TRBD2; v_gene: TRBV4-2
CDR3aa: CASSDDSPNEKLFF; CDR3nt: TGTGCCAGCAGTGACGACAGTCCAAATGAAAAACTGTTTTTT; j_gene: TRBJ1-4; abundance: .; d_gene: .; v_gene: TRBV2
CDR3aa: CASSLRTSPQYF; CDR3nt: TGTGCCAGCAGCCTCCGGACTAGCCCGCAGTACTTC; j_gene: TRBJ2-7; abundance: .; d_gene: TRBD2; v_gene: TRBV11-2
CDR3aa: CASSQDEGDPYGYTF; CDR3nt: TGCGCCAGCAGCCAAGACGAGGGCGACCCCTATGGCTACACCTTC; j_gene: TRBJ1-2; abundance: .; d_gene: .; v_gene: TRBV4-1
CDR3aa: CASSVGGGALDTQYF; CDR3nt: TGTGCCAGCAGCGTCGGCGGGGGGGCGTTAGATACGCAGTATTTT; j_gene: TRBJ2-3; abundance: .; d_gene: TRBD2; v_gene: TRBV9
CDR3aa: CASSLGPRQDNNEKLFF; CDR3nt: TGTGCCAGCAGCTTAGGTCCACGGCAGGACAATAATGAAAAACTGTTTTTT; j_gene: TRBJ1-4; abundance: .; d_gene: .; v_gene: TRBV7-9
CDR3aa: CASSYRDRDNEQFF; CDR3nt: TGCGCCAGCAGTTACAGGGATCGGGACAATGAGCAGTTCTTC; j_gene: TRBJ2-1; abundance: .; d_gene: .; v_gene: TRBV4-1
CDR3aa: CASSYSINEKLFF; CDR3nt: TGTGCCAGCAGTTACAGCATAAATGAAAAACTGTTTTTT; j_gene: TRBJ1-4; abundance: .; d_gene: .; v_gene: TRBV6-5
CDR3aa: CASSSGGTEAFF; CDR3nt: TGTGCCAGTAGTTCAGGGGGGACTGAAGCTTTCTTT; j_gene: TRBJ1-1; abundance: .; d_gene: TRBD1; v_gene: TRBV19
CDR3aa: CASSTRTSGEGNEQFF; CDR3nt: TGCGCCAGCAGCACCCGGACTAGCGGGGAGGGTAATGAGCAGTTCTTC; j_gene: TRBJ2-1; abundance: .; d_gene: TRBD2; v_gene: TRBV5-1
CDR3aa: CASSPGRGYEQYF; CDR3nt: TGTGCCAGCAGCCCTGGCAGGGGCTACGAGCAGTACTTC; j_gene: TRBJ2-7; abundance: .; d_gene: .; v_gene: TRBV13